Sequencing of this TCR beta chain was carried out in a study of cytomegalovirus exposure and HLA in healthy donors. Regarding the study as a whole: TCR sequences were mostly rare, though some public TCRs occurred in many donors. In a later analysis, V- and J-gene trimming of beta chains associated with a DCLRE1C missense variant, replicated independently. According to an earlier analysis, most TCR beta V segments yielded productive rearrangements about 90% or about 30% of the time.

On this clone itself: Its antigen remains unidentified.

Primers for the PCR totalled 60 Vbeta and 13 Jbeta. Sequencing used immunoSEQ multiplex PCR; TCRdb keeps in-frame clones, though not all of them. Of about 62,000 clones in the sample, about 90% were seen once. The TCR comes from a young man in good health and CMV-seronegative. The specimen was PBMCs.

CDR3 sequence: CASSQRGTEAFF. The CDR3 bases are TGTGCCAGCAGCCAAAGGGGCACTGAAGCTTTCTTT. The chain has TRBV11-2 and TRBJ1-1, with TRBD1 as a possible D gene (5 bases). Germline V gives CDR1 SGHAT, CDR2 FQNNGV. This CDR3 contains 12 residues. Deletions cut 5 bases from V and 4 bases from J, with 8 bases between.